This TCR beta chain came from a study of cytomegalovirus exposure and HLA in healthy donors. At the level of the study: Drawn from HLA-typed donors, about 85 million unique TCRs were held in an early data release. Study observations and caveats: For most subjects, TCR beta sequences were reported to predict HLA-A and HLA-B alleles with accuracy. It was likely that a cluster of highly shared sequence variants was a sequencing artifact. A later analysis reportedly found that, within productive TCRs, an Asian-associated ancestry cluster had fewer N-insertions than the mean observed across the approximately 660 donors.

The PCR employed 60 Vbeta primers together with 13 Jbeta primers. This table comes from immunoSEQ multiplex PCR, and its TCRdb copy is limited to in-frame clones, with some not included. The sample holds 120,000 to 150,000 clones; around 75% are singletons and the top ten take approximately 2.9%. Germline V gene data show CDR1 as SNHLY and CDR2 as FYNNEI. The length of the CDR3 is 17 residues. This clone is a singleton in its sample. Its antigen is not identified. Germline is not matched at one junction end, which may reflect a read error. The TCR comes from a woman aged 30 to 39 in good health and CMV-seronegative. Sequencing was performed on PBMCs. The chain has TRBV2 and TRBJ2-4; 11 bases line up with TRBD2. The CDR3 protein is CASSEGGLAVAKNIQYF. As DNA, the CDR3 is TGTGCCAGCAGCGAAGGGGGACTAGCGGTAGCCAAAAACATTCAGTACTTC.